Listed here are 5 T cell receptor beta chains from one sample, sequenced in a study of blood T cell repertoires in COVID-19. TCRdb keeps only in-frame clones here, not all; method: immunoSEQ multiplex PCR. Among fewer than 400,000 clones, roughly 89% were seen once, and the ten largest hold around 9%. The sequenced material came from PBMCs or T cells enriched from blood (not recorded which). Every receptor here comes from a woman under 30 who had recovered from COVID-19.

For the CDR3, the DNA is TGTGCCAGCAGCCCCCCAGGGGAAGCCTATGGCTACACCTTC. Its protein is CASSPPGEAYGYTF. This chain links TRBV7-9 with TRBJ1-2; tentatively, D is TRBD1 (6 bases). The CDR3 has 14 residues. Between the trimmed V and J ends, which lost 5 bases and 4 bases, there was a span of 14 bases. Germline CDR1 and CDR2: SEHNR and FQNEAQ (reference sequence).

The chain carries TRBV27 and TRBJ1-2, with D tentatively TRBD1 (6 bases). Germline V lookup: CDR1 MNHEY, CDR2 SMNVEV (reference sequence). CDR3 length: 18 amino acids. Trimming shortened V by 0 bases and J by 6 bases, and 23 bases separated the two germline ends. CDR3 sequence reads: CASSLSVLSVRGGDGYTF. The CDR3 nucleotides are TGTGCCAGCAGTTTATCGGTTTTATCAGTGAGGGGGGGAGATGGCTACACCTTC.

The rearrangement links TRBV4-2 to TRBJ1-6; D is perhaps TRBD1 (6 bases). The V end lost 0 bases, the J end lost 3 bases, and 21 bases lay between the germline ends. The CDR3 runs 20 residues. The germline V gene encodes CDR1 LGHNA and CDR2 YNFKEQ. The CDR3 region is CASSQEIGSDSSIYNSPLHF. CDR3 nucleotides: TGTGCCAGCAGCCAAGAAATTGGGTCGGACAGCTCGATCTATAATTCACCCCTCCACTTT.

The chain is built from TRBV7-9 and TRBJ1-4; D possibly corresponds to TRBD1 (5 bases). Germline V gene lookup returns CDR1 SEHNR and CDR2 FQNEAQ (reference sequence). V lost 5 bases to trimming and J lost 0 bases, with 13 bases between them. The CDR3 sequence is 16 residues long. CDR3 bases: TGTGCCAGCAGCCGGGGGAGATCGTCAACTAATGAAAAACTGTTTTTT. This gives the protein CASSRGRSSTNEKLFF.

The DNA for the CDR3 is TGTGCCAGCAGTTTATCGTTACAGGGGGCCCTGGGCGTGGAGACCCAGTACTTC. Its protein product is CASSLSLQGALGVETQYF. The V gene is TRBV27, the J gene TRBJ2-5, with 9 nucleotides matching TRBD1. The CDR3 sequence is 18 residues long. CDR1 MNHEY and CDR2 SMNVEV come from the germline V gene (reference sequence). J gave up 5 bases and V 0 bases, and 13 bases lay outside the gene matches.